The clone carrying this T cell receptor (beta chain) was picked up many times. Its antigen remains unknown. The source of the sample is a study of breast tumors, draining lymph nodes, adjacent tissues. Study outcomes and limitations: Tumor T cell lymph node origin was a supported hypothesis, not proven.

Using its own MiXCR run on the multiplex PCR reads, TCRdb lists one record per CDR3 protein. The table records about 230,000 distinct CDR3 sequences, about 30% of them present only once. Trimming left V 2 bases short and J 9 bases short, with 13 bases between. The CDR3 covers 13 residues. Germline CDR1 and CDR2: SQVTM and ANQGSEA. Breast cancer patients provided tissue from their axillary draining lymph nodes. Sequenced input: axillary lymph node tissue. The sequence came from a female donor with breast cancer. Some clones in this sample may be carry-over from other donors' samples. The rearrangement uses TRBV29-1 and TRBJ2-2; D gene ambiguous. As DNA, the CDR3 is TGCAGCGTTGAAAAAGAGGCTGCCCGGGAGCTGTTTTTT. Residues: CSVEKEAARELFF.